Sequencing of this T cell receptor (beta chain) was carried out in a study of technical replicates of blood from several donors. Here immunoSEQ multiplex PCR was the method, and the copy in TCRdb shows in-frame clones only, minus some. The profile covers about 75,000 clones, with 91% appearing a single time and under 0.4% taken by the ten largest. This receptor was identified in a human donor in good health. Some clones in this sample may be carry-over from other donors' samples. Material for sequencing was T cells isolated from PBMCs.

In DNA, the CDR3 is TGTGCCATCGGGGGATCCGGGACAGGGGCCCAAGAGACCCAGTACTTC. Translation gives CAIGGSGTGAQETQYF. The chain carries TRBV2 and TRBJ2-5; TRBD1 matches at 10 bases. The V gene's germline CDR1 is SNHLY and CDR2 FYNNEI. J lost 1 base, V lost 10 bases, and 12 bases had no gene match. The CDR3 extends over 16 amino acids. The full variable domain, with the rest looked up from reference TRBV2 and TRBJ2-5, is EPEVTQTPSHQVTQMGQEVILRCVPISNHLYFYWYRQILGQKVEFLVSFYNNEISEKSEIFDDQFSVERPDGSNFTLKIRSTKLEDSAMYFCAIGGSGTGAQETQYFGPGTRLLVL.